This T cell receptor beta chain comes out of a study of shared clonotypes between healthy human individuals. V lost 4 bases and J lost 2, with 27 bases in between. The CDR3 spans 19 residues. The germline CDR1 and CDR2 sequences are WNHNN and SYGVQD (reference sequence). Assay: immunoSEQ multiplex PCR; the TCRdb copy retains only in-frame clones and omits some. The repertoire holds fewer than 3 million clones, 80% to 95% seen once, with around 0.35% in the top ten. Sequenced: naive CD4+ T cells from PBMCs. The subset denotes: CD45RA+ positively selected. The J gene is TRBJ2-7, the V gene TRBV10-1, with D perhaps TRBD2 (6 bases). The receptor was isolated from a man aged 18 to 30 in good health. Some clones in this sample may be carry-over from other donors' samples. The CDR3 DNA follows: TGCGCCAGCAGTGGCTACCTTGGAGGGGATCCGCTGGTCCCCTACGAGCAGTACTTC. Translation: CASSGYLGGDPLVPYEQYF.